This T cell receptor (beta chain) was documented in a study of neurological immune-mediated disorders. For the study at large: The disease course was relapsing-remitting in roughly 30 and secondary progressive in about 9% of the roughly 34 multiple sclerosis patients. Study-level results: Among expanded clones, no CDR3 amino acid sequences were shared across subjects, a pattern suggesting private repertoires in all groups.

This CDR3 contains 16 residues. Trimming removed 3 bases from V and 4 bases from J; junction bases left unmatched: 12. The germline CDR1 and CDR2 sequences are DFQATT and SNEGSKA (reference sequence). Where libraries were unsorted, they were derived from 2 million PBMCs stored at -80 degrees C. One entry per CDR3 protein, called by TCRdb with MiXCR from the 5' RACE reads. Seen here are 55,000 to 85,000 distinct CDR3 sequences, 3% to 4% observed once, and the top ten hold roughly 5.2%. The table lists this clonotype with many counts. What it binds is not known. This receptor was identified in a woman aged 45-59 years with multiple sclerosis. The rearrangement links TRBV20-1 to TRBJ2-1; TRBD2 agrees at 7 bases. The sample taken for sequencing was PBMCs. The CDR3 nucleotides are TGCAGTGCTAGGACCTTAGCGGGCCAGTATTACAATGAGCAGTTCTTC. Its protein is CSARTLAGQYYNEQFF.